A selection of T cell receptor beta chains follows, all from one sample in a study of blood T cell repertoires in COVID-19. The protocol was immunoSEQ multiplex PCR, while the TCRdb copy is restricted to in-frame clones and leaves out a portion. Among roughly 190,000 clones, 84% were seen once, and the ten largest hold roughly 5%. The sample taken for sequencing was peripheral blood. The receptors here all came from a woman aged 70-85 years with active or convalescent COVID-19. CDR3s include the opening cysteine and the closing phenylalanine or tryptophan. The order of the fields is V gene, J gene, D gene, clone size, CDR3 protein, CDR3 DNA. D genes are given only for firm matches. Size values are once, few and many counts, or a class for expanded clones, and some rows have none.

V gene: TRBV11-2
J gene: TRBJ1-2
D gene: TRBD1
clone size: -
CDR3 protein: CASSTGQGGYGYTF
CDR3 DNA: TGTGCCAGCAGCACTGGACAGGGGGGCTATGGCTACACCTTC

V gene: TRBV15
J gene: TRBJ1-4
D gene: TRBD1
clone size: -
CDR3 protein: CATSRYRDRRYEKLFF
CDR3 DNA: TGTGCCACCAGCAGGTACCGGGACAGGCGATATGAAAAACTGTTTTTT

V gene: TRBV7-3
J gene: TRBJ2-1
D gene: -
clone size: -
CDR3 protein: CASSPGLNEQFF
CDR3 DNA: TGTGCCAGCAGCCCGGGATTGAATGAGCAGTTCTTC

V gene: TRBV27
J gene: TRBJ1-1
D gene: -
clone size: -
CDR3 protein: CASSLSSARVDTEAFF
CDR3 DNA: TGTGCCAGCAGTTTATCTTCGGCCAGGGTGGACACTGAAGCTTTCTTT

V gene: TRBV6-5
J gene: TRBJ2-1
D gene: -
clone size: few
CDR3 protein: CASGRGLAPIEQFF
CDR3 DNA: TGTGCCAGCGGCCGAGGCCTGGCTCCTATTGAGCAGTTCTTC

V gene: TRBV5-4
J gene: TRBJ2-1
D gene: -
clone size: -
CDR3 protein: CASSLEGGGSYNEQFF
CDR3 DNA: TGTGCCAGCAGCTTGGAGGGGGGGGGCTCCTACAATGAGCAGTTCTTC

V gene: TRBV5-1
J gene: TRBJ1-6
D gene: -
clone size: few
CDR3 protein: CASSQDSSYNSPLHF
CDR3 DNA: TGCGCCAGCAGCCAGGACAGCTCCTATAATTCACCCCTCCACTTT

V gene: TRBV28
J gene: TRBJ2-1
D gene: -
clone size: -
CDR3 protein: CASSLAGLYNEQFF
CDR3 DNA: TGTGCCAGCAGTTTGGCCGGACTGTACAATGAGCAGTTCTTC

V gene: TRBV7-3
J gene: TRBJ2-3
D gene: TRBD2
clone size: -
CDR3 protein: CASSLLAGVAADTQYF
CDR3 DNA: TGTGCCAGCAGCCTCCTAGCGGGAGTAGCAGCAGATACGCAGTATTTT

V gene: TRBV25-1
J gene: TRBJ1-1
D gene: -
clone size: -
CDR3 protein: CASEEGNTEAFF
CDR3 DNA: TGTGCCAGCGAGGAGGGAAACACTGAAGCTTTCTTT

V gene: TRBV7-2
J gene: TRBJ2-7
D gene: TRBD1
clone size: -
CDR3 protein: CASSRQGDYEQYF
CDR3 DNA: TGTGCCAGCAGTCGTCAGGGGGACTACGAGCAGTACTTC

V gene: TRBV7-3
J gene: TRBJ2-1
D gene: TRBD2
clone size: -
CDR3 protein: CASSLPGLAGVVNEQFF
CDR3 DNA: TGTGCCAGCAGCTTACCGGGACTAGCGGGAGTGGTCAATGAGCAGTTCTTC

V gene: TRBV28
J gene: TRBJ1-1
D gene: -
clone size: -
CDR3 protein: CASSLPEGLNTEAFF
CDR3 DNA: TGTGCCAGCAGTCTGCCAGAGGGCCTGAACACTGAAGCTTTCTTT

V gene: TRBV5-6
J gene: TRBJ2-3
D gene: TRBD1
clone size: -
CDR3 protein: CASSPRGQSTDTQYF
CDR3 DNA: TGTGCCAGCAGCCCCCGGGGACAGAGCACAGATACGCAGTATTTT

V gene: TRBV18
J gene: TRBJ2-1
D gene: TRBD2
clone size: -
CDR3 protein: CASSPLVGGPYNEQFF
CDR3 DNA: TGTGCCAGCTCACCACTCGTGGGAGGGCCCTACAATGAGCAGTTCTTC

V gene: TRBV3-1/TRBV3-2
J gene: TRBJ1-2
D gene: -
clone size: -
CDR3 protein: CASSHGQNGYTF
CDR3 DNA: TGTGCCAGCAGCCATGGGCAGAATGGCTACACCTTC

V gene: TRBV5-4
J gene: TRBJ2-7
D gene: TRBD2
clone size: -
CDR3 protein: CASSLRGSASYEQYF
CDR3 DNA: TGTGCCAGCAGCTTGCGCGGGAGCGCCTCCTACGAGCAGTACTTC

V gene: TRBV3-1/TRBV3-2
J gene: TRBJ2-1
D gene: -
clone size: -
CDR3 protein: CASSEDWFNNEQFF
CDR3 DNA: TGTGCCAGCAGCGAGGACTGGTTCAACAATGAGCAGTTCTTC

V gene: TRBV7-9
J gene: TRBJ1-1
D gene: -
clone size: -
CDR3 protein: CASSWEAEAFF
CDR3 DNA: TGTGCCAGCAGCTGGGAGGCTGAAGCTTTCTTT

V gene: TRBV5-1
J gene: TRBJ1-4
D gene: -
clone size: -
CDR3 protein: CASSLAGEVNEKLFF
CDR3 DNA: TGCGCCAGCAGCCTTGCGGGGGAGGTTAATGAAAAACTGTTTTTT

V gene: TRBV5-4
J gene: TRBJ1-4
D gene: TRBD1
clone size: -
CDR3 protein: CASSTKQGMNEKLFF
CDR3 DNA: TGTGCCAGCAGCACGAAACAGGGGATGAATGAAAAACTGTTTTTT

V gene: TRBV7-6
J gene: TRBJ2-6
D gene: -
clone size: -
CDR3 protein: CASSFGGSGLVVGGSGANVLTF
CDR3 DNA: TGTGCCAGCAGCTTCGGGGGTAGTGGATTGGTAGTCGGGGGCTCTGGGGCCAACGTCCTGACTTTC

V gene: TRBV5-1
J gene: TRBJ1-2
D gene: -
clone size: -
CDR3 protein: CASSATGRELNYGYTF
CDR3 DNA: TGCGCCAGCAGCGCCACAGGGAGGGAGTTGAACTATGGCTACACCTTC

V gene: TRBV3-1/TRBV3-2
J gene: TRBJ2-1
D gene: TRBD2
clone size: many
CDR3 protein: CASSQGSGTTRWRHEQFF
CDR3 DNA: TGTGCCAGCAGCCAGGGTAGCGGGACAACCCGTTGGCGTCATGAGCAGTTCTTC

V gene: TRBV6-1
J gene: TRBJ1-2
D gene: TRBD1
clone size: -
CDR3 protein: CASSEVGTVYYGYTF
CDR3 DNA: TGTGCCAGCAGTGAAGTGGGGACAGTATACTATGGCTACACCTTC

V gene: TRBV5-1
J gene: TRBJ2-3
D gene: -
clone size: -
CDR3 protein: CASSFRGGGTDTQYF
CDR3 DNA: TGCGCCAGCAGCTTTAGGGGCGGCGGCACAGATACGCAGTATTTT

V gene: TRBV6-1
J gene: TRBJ1-1
D gene: -
clone size: -
CDR3 protein: CASSERWQNTEAFF
CDR3 DNA: TGTGCCAGCAGTGAAAGATGGCAGAACACTGAAGCTTTCTTT

V gene: TRBV7-2
J gene: TRBJ2-5
D gene: TRBD2
clone size: -
CDR3 protein: CASSSSRLAGTGGTQYF
CDR3 DNA: TGTGCCAGCAGCTCGAGCCGACTAGCGGGAACAGGAGGGACCCAGTACTTC

V gene: TRBV13
J gene: TRBJ2-3
D gene: TRBD2
clone size: -
CDR3 protein: CASSRTSGLQYF
CDR3 DNA: TGTGCCAGCAGCAGGACTAGCGGGTTGCAGTATTTT

V gene: TRBV6-5
J gene: TRBJ1-1
D gene: -
clone size: -
CDR3 protein: CASSYSIEQAVEAFF
CDR3 DNA: TGTGCCAGCAGTTACTCGATTGAACAGGCCGTGGAAGCTTTCTTT

V gene: TRBV5-4
J gene: TRBJ2-7
D gene: -
clone size: -
CDR3 protein: CASSLIGGEQYF
CDR3 DNA: TGTGCCAGCAGCTTGATAGGGGGCGAGCAGTACTTC

V gene: TRBV7-9
J gene: TRBJ2-3
D gene: TRBD2
clone size: -
CDR3 protein: CASSPLPAGGRTDTQYF
CDR3 DNA: TGTGCCAGCAGCCCCCTCCCAGCGGGAGGTCGCACAGATACGCAGTATTTT

V gene: TRBV6-5
J gene: TRBJ2-3
D gene: TRBD1
clone size: -
CDR3 protein: CASRATGDPTDTQYF
CDR3 DNA: TGTGCCAGCAGAGCGACAGGGGACCCCACAGATACGCAGTATTTT

V gene: TRBV6-5
J gene: TRBJ2-5
D gene: -
clone size: -
CDR3 protein: CASSPRETQYF
CDR3 DNA: TGTGCCAGCAGTCCTCGGGAGACCCAGTACTTC

V gene: TRBV9
J gene: TRBJ2-7
D gene: TRBD2
clone size: -
CDR3 protein: CASSEGLAGVEKQYF
CDR3 DNA: TGTGCCAGCAGCGAGGGACTAGCGGGAGTAGAAAAGCAGTACTTC

V gene: TRBV19
J gene: TRBJ2-7
D gene: -
clone size: -
CDR3 protein: CASSAGQGYEQYF
CDR3 DNA: TGTGCCAGTAGTGCAGGGCAGGGCTACGAGCAGTACTTC

V gene: TRBV19
J gene: TRBJ1-2
D gene: TRBD1
clone size: once
CDR3 protein: CASSTDRVGVHGYTF
CDR3 DNA: TGTGCCAGTAGTACGGACAGGGTAGGGGTTCATGGCTACACCTTC

V gene: TRBV2
J gene: TRBJ1-2
D gene: -
clone size: -
CDR3 protein: CASSDSRTMDGYTF
CDR3 DNA: TGTGCCAGCAGTGATTCTCGGACAATGGATGGCTACACCTTC

V gene: TRBV20-1
J gene: TRBJ2-1
D gene: TRBD2
clone size: -
CDR3 protein: CSASEVAGGSGYYNEQFF
CDR3 DNA: TGCAGTGCTAGTGAGGTAGCGGGAGGCTCGGGGTACTACAATGAGCAGTTCTTC

V gene: TRBV7-2
J gene: TRBJ2-7
D gene: TRBD2
clone size: -
CDR3 protein: CASSLKAGGFLEQYF
CDR3 DNA: TGTGCCAGCAGCTTAAAGGCGGGAGGCTTCCTGGAGCAGTACTTC

V gene: TRBV19
J gene: TRBJ2-5
D gene: -
clone size: -
CDR3 protein: CASSIEIGETQYF
CDR3 DNA: TGTGCCAGTAGTATTGAGATTGGAGAGACCCAGTACTTC

V gene: TRBV30
J gene: TRBJ1-2
D gene: -
clone size: -
CDR3 protein: CAWSPLRFPQLRGYTF
CDR3 DNA: TGTGCCTGGAGCCCGTTAAGGTTTCCCCAACTACGGGGCTACACCTTC

V gene: TRBV9
J gene: TRBJ2-2
D gene: -
clone size: -
CDR3 protein: CASSVYSSSGELFF
CDR3 DNA: TGTGCCAGCAGCGTATATAGCAGTTCCGGGGAGCTGTTTTTT

V gene: TRBV5-1
J gene: TRBJ1-5
D gene: -
clone size: few
CDR3 protein: CASREDVNQPQHF
CDR3 DNA: TGCGCCAGCAGAGAGGATGTAAATCAGCCCCAGCATTTT

V gene: TRBV24-1
J gene: TRBJ2-1
D gene: -
clone size: -
CDR3 protein: CATSDPTDNEQFF
CDR3 DNA: TGTGCCACCAGTGACCCGACAGACAATGAGCAGTTCTTC

V gene: TRBV24-1
J gene: TRBJ2-1
D gene: TRBD2
clone size: -
CDR3 protein: CATSAIGAGGLNEQFF
CDR3 DNA: TGTGCCACCAGTGCCATCGGAGCGGGAGGGCTCAATGAGCAGTTCTTC

V gene: TRBV12-5
J gene: TRBJ2-1
D gene: -
clone size: -
CDR3 protein: CASGPGNNEQFF
CDR3 DNA: TGTGCTAGTGGTCCCGGGAACAATGAGCAGTTCTTC

V gene: TRBV19
J gene: TRBJ2-2
D gene: TRBD1
clone size: -
CDR3 protein: CASSPRTGGNTGELFF
CDR3 DNA: TGTGCCAGTAGTCCCAGGACAGGAGGAAACACCGGGGAGCTGTTTTTT

V gene: TRBV29-1
J gene: TRBJ2-2
D gene: -
clone size: -
CDR3 protein: CSVEGIGTELFF
CDR3 DNA: TGCAGCGTTGAAGGCATCGGGACTGAGCTGTTTTTT

V gene: TRBV19
J gene: TRBJ1-4
D gene: TRBD1
clone size: -
CDR3 protein: CASSMTGSTNEKLFF
CDR3 DNA: TGTGCCAGTAGTATGACAGGGTCAACTAATGAAAAACTGTTTTTT

V gene: TRBV10-3
J gene: TRBJ2-2
D gene: TRBD2
clone size: once
CDR3 protein: CAIRTGTSGTGELFF
CDR3 DNA: TGTGCCATCAGAACCGGGACTAGCGGAACCGGGGAGCTGTTTTTT

V gene: TRBV5-1
J gene: TRBJ2-7
D gene: TRBD2
clone size: -
CDR3 protein: CASSWTSDWSYEQYF
CDR3 DNA: TGCGCCAGCAGCTGGACTAGCGATTGGTCCTACGAGCAGTACTTC

V gene: TRBV5-1
J gene: TRBJ1-2
D gene: -
clone size: -
CDR3 protein: CASSPDPAGGYTF
CDR3 DNA: TGCGCCAGCAGCCCTGACCCGGCGGGAGGCTACACCTTC

V gene: TRBV7-9
J gene: TRBJ2-7
D gene: -
clone size: -
CDR3 protein: CASSLGVTPVEEQYF
CDR3 DNA: TGTGCCAGCAGCTTAGGGGTAACTCCGGTGGAGGAGCAGTACTTC

V gene: TRBV19
J gene: TRBJ2-1
D gene: TRBD2
clone size: once
CDR3 protein: CASSIDAGTSGRMYYYNEQFF
CDR3 DNA: TGTGCCAGTAGTATAGATGCCGGGACTAGCGGGAGAATGTACTACTACAATGAGCAGTTCTTC